The TCR beta chain under discussion was sequenced for a study of T cell responses to AZD1222 COVID-19 vaccine. The data were produced by immunoSEQ multiplex PCR, yet TCRdb's version contains in-frame clones alone and is incomplete. Of 150,000 to 200,000 clones detected, roughly 94% appear once; the ten largest clones hold roughly 4.4%. Regarding this clone: As yet, its antigen is unknown.

The length of the CDR3 is 14 residues. Germline V gives CDR1 MGHDK, CDR2 SYGVNS. V lost 4 bases to trimming and J lost 2 bases, with 12 bases between them. Whole-study findings and limits: Donors, mostly white British, included more females; clonal diversity was possibly underestimated. Following two doses of AZD1222, Spike-specific TCR breadth and depth rose. Spike-spanning, vaccine-associated CD4 TCRs were dominant at 160-218 and 743-854. Only after the peak T cell response were repertoires sampled.

This rearrangement joins TRBV25-1 to TRBJ2-7, with D perhaps assigned TRBD1 or TRBD2 (5 bases each). The material sequenced was peripheral blood, taken on day 0 of MenACWY control vaccination. This receptor was obtained from an adult in good health. The CDR3 loop reads CASSGRDAAYEQYF. DNA of the CDR3: TGTGCCAGCAGTGGTAGGGACGCCGCCTACGAGCAGTACTTC.